These 24 T cell receptor beta chains came from one sample sequenced in a study of OX40 agonist ivuxolimab in advanced cancers. TCRdb keeps only in-frame clones here, not all; method: immunoSEQ multiplex PCR. The table records about 43,000 clones, roughly 91% of them present only once. This material consisted of CD4+ or CD8+ T cells sorted from blood, taken in a trial of the OX40 agonist ivuxolimab. Source of these receptors: an adult with an advanced solid tumor such as melanoma, head and neck, liver or kidney cancer.

The V gene is TRBV27, the J gene TRBJ2-7; no firm D call. Germline CDR1 and CDR2: MNHEY and SMNVEV (reference sequence). The CDR3 sequence is 13 residues long. V gave up 3 bases and J gave up 5 bases, with 11 bases separating them. The CDR3, as DNA: TGTGCCAGCAGTTTTGGGTTCGGAGACGAGCAGTACTTC. Translation: CASSFGFGDEQYF.

V is TRBV5-6 and J is TRBJ2-3; D is uncertain. This CDR3 region has 13 residues. Germline CDR1 is SGHDT and CDR2 is YYEEEE. V lost 4 bases and J lost 11, with 17 bases in between. The CDR3 DNA follows: TGTGCCAGCAGCCCCTCCCCACAGATAAGGCAGTATTTT. As protein: CASSPSPQIRQYF.

The V and J genes are TRBV28 and TRBJ2-7; possible D gene TRBD2, 6 bases. The CDR3 sequence is 15 residues long. The germline V gene encodes CDR1 MDHEN and CDR2 SYDVKM. V was clipped by 1 base and J by 0 bases, with 10 bases between them. The CDR3 DNA sequence: TGTGCCAGCAGTTTATTCCGGGGGACCTCCTACGAGCAGTACTTC. Its translation is CASSLFRGTSYEQYF. Drawing the rest from reference TRBV28 and TRBJ2-7, the complete variable domain is DVKVTQSSRYLVKRTGEKVFLECVQDMDHENMFWYRQDPGLGLRLIYFSYDVKMKEKGDIPEGYSVSREKKERFSLILESASTNQTSMYLCASSLFRGTSYEQYFGPGTRLTVT.

V usage is TRBV5-1 and J usage is TRBJ1-2, with D unresolved. CDR1 is SGHRS and CDR2 is YFSETQ in the germline V gene. The ends were cut back, 4 bases at V and 5 bases at J, with 18 bases in the middle. The CDR3 has 15 residues. The CDR3 DNA follows: TGCGCCAGCAGCCCAGGCGGTTGGTCCTCTTATGGCTACACCTTC. Encoded protein: CASSPGGWSSYGYTF.

This clone was counted once. V and J are TRBV6-1 and TRBJ2-3, with D perhaps matching TRBD1 (5 bases). Trimming stripped 1 base from V and 3 bases from J, with 11 bases between. This CDR3 comprises 15 residues. The germline CDR1 and CDR2 sequences are MNHNS and SASEGT. CDR3 sequence reads: CASSEDAGNTDTQYF. The CDR3 DNA reads TGTGCCAGCAGTGAAGATGCAGGGAATACAGATACGCAGTATTTT.

This clone was counted only a few times. The gene calls are TRBV11-2 and TRBJ1-6; D not resolved. This CDR3 spans 14 amino acids. Germline V lookup: CDR1 SGHAT, CDR2 FQNNGV. Between the trimmed V and J ends, which lost 3 bases and 4 bases, there was a span of 7 bases. CDR3 amino acids: CASSLTPYNSPLHF. CDR3 sequence (DNA): TGTGCCAGCAGCTTGACACCGTATAATTCACCCCTCCACTTT.

The V call is TRBV29-1, the J call TRBJ2-7, with 10 positions matching TRBD2. V was clipped by 3 bases and J by 7 bases; unmatched bases: 12. Germline assignment: CDR1 SQVTM and CDR2 ANQGSEA. The CDR3 runs 15 residues. In DNA form, the CDR3 reads TGCAGCGTTGAGTTCGTAGCGGGGGGACAGAGGGAGCAGTACTTC. Translating gives CSVEFVAGGQREQYF.

The rearrangement joins TRBV7-6 to TRBJ2-3; 12 positions match TRBD2. V dropped 3 bases and J dropped 6; count of bases not matched to a gene: 1. The CDR3 is made up of 14 amino acids. From germline, CDR1 is SGHVS and CDR2 FNYEAQ. The DNA of the CDR3 is TGTGCCAGCAGCTTGACTAGCGGGGGTGATACGCAGTATTTT. Amino acid sequence: CASSLTSGGDTQYF.

The V call is TRBV27, the J call TRBJ2-1, with D perhaps matching TRBD2 (5 bases). The V gene lost 5 bases and the J gene lost 3 bases, with 11 bases spanning the gap. This CDR3 is built from 14 residues. The germline CDR1 and CDR2 sequences are MNHEY and SMNVEV (reference sequence). CDR3: CASSLAPIYNEQFF. In nucleotides, the CDR3 is TGTGCCAGCAGTCTAGCTCCGATCTACAATGAGCAGTTCTTC.

The genes are TRBV28 and TRBJ2-1, with 9 bases fitting TRBD2. This CDR3 is built from 16 residues. With 5 bases clipped from V and 4 bases from J, the junction kept 9 bases outside the gene matches. The germline CDR1 and CDR2 sequences are MDHEN and SYDVKM. The chain's CDR3 is CASSPLAGVVYNEQFF. The CDR3 nucleotides are TGTGCCAGCAGTCCCTTAGCGGGAGTAGTTTACAATGAGCAGTTCTTC.

V usage is TRBV27 and J usage is TRBJ2-2; D remains unclear. V was clipped by 10 bases and J by 6 bases, with 12 bases between them. The CDR3 runs 12 residues. The germline gives CDR1 MNHEY, CDR2 SMNVEV (reference sequence). In nucleotides, the CDR3 is TGTGCCACCTGTGGGATGGCCGGGGAGCTGTTTTTT. This translates into CATCGMAGELFF.

This chain joins TRBV6-5 and TRBJ2-1, with 7 bases fitting TRBD2. The germline V gene encodes CDR1 MNHEY and CDR2 SVGAGI. J gave up 10 bases and V 4 bases, and 7 bases lay outside the gene matches. This CDR3 region has 13 residues. CDR3 nucleotide sequence: TGTGCCAGCAGTTCCGCGGGAGTCGGGGAGCAGTTCTTC. As protein: CASSSAGVGEQFF.

V and J are TRBV4-1 and TRBJ1-3, with D uncertain. Germline CDR1 MGHRA, CDR2 YSYEKL. The CDR3 contains 15 residues. V was pared by 3 bases and J by 0 bases, with 9 bases between. CDR3 loop: CASSQTEASGNTIYF. CDR3 DNA sequence: TGCGCCAGCAGCCAGACGGAAGCCTCTGGAAACACCATATATTTT.

Written as DNA, the CDR3 is TGTGCCAGACGGACTAGCCACGAGCAGTACTTC. This sequence encodes CARRTSHEQYF. V and J are TRBV2 and TRBJ2-7, with 8 bases aligning to TRBD2. The CDR3 covers 11 residues. CDR1 is SNHLY and CDR2 is FYNNEI in the germline V gene. V was pared by 9 bases and J by 5 bases, with 3 bases of the junction left unmatched. Variable domain in full (rest from reference TRBV2 and TRBJ2-7): EPEVTQTPSHQVTQMGQEVILRCVPISNHLYFYWYRQILGQKVEFLVSFYNNEISEKSEIFDDQFSVERPDGSNFTLKIRSTKLEDSAMYFCARRTSHEQYFGPGTRLTVT.

The chain combines TRBV4-1 with TRBJ1-2; 7 positions agree with TRBD1. The germline CDR1 and CDR2 sequences are MGHRA and YSYEKL. V dropped 3 bases and J dropped 8; count of bases not matched to a gene: 3. The CDR3 length is 12 residues. The CDR3 protein is CASSHMTGGYTF. The CDR3 nucleotides read TGCGCCAGCAGCCACATGACAGGGGGCTACACCTTC.

The chain couples TRBV29-1 to TRBJ1-2, with 9 bases fitting TRBD1. Germline CDR1 is SQVTM and CDR2 is ANQGSEA. V dropped 6 bases and J dropped 8; count of bases not matched to a gene: 10. This CDR3 spans 13 amino acids. As DNA, the CDR3 is TGCAGCGTCATGGGACAGGGAGCGGAAGGCTACACCTTC. The encoded protein is CSVMGQGAEGYTF. The full variable domain, with the rest looked up from reference TRBV29-1 and TRBJ1-2, is SAVISQKPSRDICQRGTSLTIQCQVDSQVTMMFWYRQQPGQSLTLIATANQGSEATYESGFVIDKFPISRPNLTFSTLTVSNMSPEDSSIYLCSVMGQGAEGYTFGSGTRLTVV.

The chain's CDR3 is CASRYPGTGVHNEQFF. The CDR3 DNA reads TGTGCCAGCAGATACCCCGGGACAGGGGTTCACAATGAGCAGTTCTTC. This sequence joins TRBV6-6 and TRBJ2-1; 10 bases line up with TRBD1. From germline, CDR1 is MNHNY and CDR2 SVGAGI (reference sequence). This CDR3 comprises 16 residues. Trimming cost V 6 bases and J 5 bases; bases outside gene matches: 10.

The chain has TRBV2 and TRBJ2-3, with 7 positions matching TRBD2. Germline CDR1 is SNHLY and CDR2 is FYNNEI. CDR3 length equals 16 residues. Germline trimming cut 5 bases from V and 5 bases from J; bases unmatched to any gene: 13. Written as DNA, the CDR3 is TGTGCCAGCAGTCCAAGGGCGCGGGAGTGGGGAGATACGCAGTATTTT. This encodes CASSPRAREWGDTQYF.

This clone came up a few times. This rearrangement joins TRBV4-1 to TRBJ2-2; possibly TRBD2 for D (5 bases). Between the trimmed V and J ends, which lost 0 bases and 5 bases, there was a span of 10 bases. The CDR3 is 15 residues long. Germline lookup yields CDR1 MGHRA and CDR2 YSYEKL. CDR3 nucleotide sequence: TGCGCCAGCAGCCAAGATCCGTCGGGGACCGGGGAGCTGTTTTTT. It codes for CASSQDPSGTGELFF.

The chain combines TRBV6-1 with TRBJ2-7; D gene uncertain. Germline V gene sequence: CDR1 MNHNS, CDR2 SASEGT. The CDR3 is 11 residues long. Trimming removed 0 bases at V and 6 bases at J, with 3 bases between. CDR3 residues: CASSEAGEQYF. CDR3 nucleotides: TGTGCCAGCAGTGAAGCAGGCGAGCAGTACTTC.

Points on this clone: One end of the junction varies from germline; a read error may be responsible. The CDR3 loop is CASSIYGSHFLRFF. CDR3 DNA sequence: TGTGCCAGTAGTATCTATGGCTCTCACTTTCTCCGGTTCTTC. The chain couples TRBV19 to TRBJ1-2; unclear D gene. The germline gives CDR1 LNHDA, CDR2 SQIVND (reference sequence). The CDR3 loop spans 14 amino acids.

The rearrangement links TRBV27 to TRBJ2-1; 10 nucleotides match TRBD2. CDR1 is MNHEY, CDR2 SMNVEV, per germline (reference sequence). The trim removed 6 bases at V and 5 bases at J, leaving 7 bases unmatched. This CDR3 has 15 amino acids. Here the CDR3 reads CASSQLAGLDNEQFF. The CDR3 DNA reads as TGTGCCAGCAGCCAACTAGCGGGGCTTGACAATGAGCAGTTCTTC.

V gene TRBV2 combines with J gene TRBJ2-3; 8 bases map to TRBD2. V shed 3 bases, J shed 4 bases, and the junction held 6 bases outside the gene matches. CDR1 and CDR2 (germline): SNHLY, FYNNEI. The CDR3 is made up of 15 amino acids. The CDR3 sequence: CASSDGTRSADTQYF. The DNA for the CDR3 is TGTGCCAGCAGTGACGGGACTAGATCGGCAGATACGCAGTATTTT.

The gene calls are TRBV6-4 and TRBJ1-6, with a possible D match to TRBD1 (5 bases). The V gene's germline CDR1 is MRHNA and CDR2 SNTAGT. The CDR3 length is 15 residues. The V gene lost 3 bases and the J gene lost 6 bases, with 12 bases spanning the gap. The CDR3 coding sequence is TGTGCCAGCAGTGAAGAACCGGGACCTAATTCACCCCTCCACTTT. Translated: CASSEEPGPNSPLHF.